Sequencing of this TCR beta chain was carried out in a study of blood T cell repertoires in COVID-19. On the study more broadly: COVID-19 samples collected from the United States, Italy and Spain covered acute and convalescent phases.

Germline V lookup: CDR1 MGHRA, CDR2 YSYEKL. V was pared by 4 bases and J by 1 base, with 14 bases between. CDR3 size: 15 residues. Clones were read by immunoSEQ multiplex PCR, and TCRdb kept only the in-frame ones, dropping some. Among 250,000 to 300,000 clones listed, about 89% were seen once. The chain has TRBV4-1 and TRBJ2-7; D is uncertain. Sequencing was performed on peripheral blood. The source of this sequence is a man in his forties or fifties with acute or convalescent COVID-19. DNA for the CDR3: TGCGCCAGCAGCCTCCAACTGGCGGTTTCCTACGAGCAGTACTTC. Protein sequence: CASSLQLAVSYEQYF.